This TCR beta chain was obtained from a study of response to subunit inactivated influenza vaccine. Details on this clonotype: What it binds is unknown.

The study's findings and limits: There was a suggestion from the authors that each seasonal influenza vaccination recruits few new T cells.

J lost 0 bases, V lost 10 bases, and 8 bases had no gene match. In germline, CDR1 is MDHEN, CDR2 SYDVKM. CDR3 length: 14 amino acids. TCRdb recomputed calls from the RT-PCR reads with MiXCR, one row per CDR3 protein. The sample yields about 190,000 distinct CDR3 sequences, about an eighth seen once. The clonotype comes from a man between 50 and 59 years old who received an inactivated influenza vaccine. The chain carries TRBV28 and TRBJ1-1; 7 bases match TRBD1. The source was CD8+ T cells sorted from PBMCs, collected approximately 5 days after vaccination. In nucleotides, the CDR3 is TGTGCCACCGAAATGACAGGGATGAACACTGAAGCTTTCTTT. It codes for CATEMTGMNTEAFF.